The 17 T cell receptor beta chains reported below all come from one sample, sequenced in a study of cytomegalovirus exposure and HLA in healthy donors. Researchers ran the PCR with 60 Vbeta and 13 Jbeta primers. Only in-frame clones appear in the TCRdb table, and some are missing; sequencing was by immunoSEQ multiplex PCR. The sample yields under 140,000 clones, about four fifths seen once. The sequencing sample was made of PBMCs. The source is a woman aged 55 to 70 in good health and CMV-seropositive.

This chain joins TRBV7-9 and TRBJ2-6; D is ambiguous. V was shortened by 8 bases and J by 0 bases, with 14 bases between the two germline ends. The germline CDR1 and CDR2 sequences are SEHNR and FQNEAQ (reference sequence). The CDR3 is made up of 16 amino acids. The CDR3 sequence: CASAIGWSSGANVLTF. CDR3 bases: TGTGCCAGCGCTATCGGGTGGAGCTCTGGGGCCAACGTCCTGACTTTC.

The sample holds a few counts of this clone. The chain combines TRBV19 with TRBJ2-6; D is possibly TRBD1 (6 bases). The CDR3 is 15 residues long. Germline CDR1 LNHDA, CDR2 SQIVND (reference sequence). Trimming removed 8 bases from V and 1 base from J, with 12 bases in between. CDR3 sequence reads: CASDPGVSGANVLTF. In DNA form, the CDR3 reads TGTGCCAGTGACCCAGGGGTTTCTGGGGCCAACGTCCTGACTTTC.

V usage is TRBV6-5 and J usage is TRBJ1-2; D call uncertain. There are 11 residues in the CDR3. The germline V gene encodes CDR1 MNHEY and CDR2 SVGAGI. V dropped 7 bases and J dropped 5 bases, with 8 bases sitting between them. CDR3 nucleotide sequence: TGTGCCAGCACCTCCGTGTATGGCTACACCTTC. This translates into CASTSVYGYTF.

This clone was observed a handful of times. This chain joins TRBV9 and TRBJ2-5; the D is unclear. The germline V gene encodes CDR1 SGDLS and CDR2 YYNGEE. V lost 1 base and J 7 bases, leaving 14 bases between the germline ends. The CDR3 covers 14 residues. The CDR3 reads CASSVSPLVRTQYF. In DNA form, the CDR3 reads TGTGCCAGCAGCGTATCCCCCCTAGTCAGGACCCAGTACTTC. Full variable domain (missing parts from reference TRBV9 and TRBJ2-5): DSGVTQTPKHLITATGQRVTLRCSPRSGDLSVYWYQQSLDQGLQFLIQYYNGEERAKGNILERFSAQQFPDLHSELNLSSLELGDSALYFCASSVSPLVRTQYFGPGTRLLVL.

This sequence joins TRBV7-2 and TRBJ2-5; 7 positions match TRBD1. Looked up from germline, CDR1 is SGHTA and CDR2 is FQGNSA. The CDR3 covers 15 residues. With V trimmed by 5 bases and J by 5 bases, 11 bases remained unmatched. In DNA form, the CDR3 reads TGTGCCAGCAGCCGACAGGGTTGGACAATGGAGACCCAGTACTTC. It yields the protein CASSRQGWTMETQYF.

This chain joins TRBV6-1 and TRBJ2-7, with TRBD2 as a possible D gene (5 bases). V lost 8 bases, J lost 9 bases, and 23 bases lay in between. From germline, CDR1 is MNHNS and CDR2 SASEGT. This CDR3 is 14 amino acids long. The CDR3 region is CASLGRSPKSGQYF. The CDR3 DNA reads TGTGCCAGCTTGGGCAGGAGTCCGAAAAGCGGGCAGTACTTC.

The V gene is TRBV7-9, the J gene TRBJ2-7; D gene uncertain. With 4 bases removed from V and 5 bases from J, the gap between germline ends came to 18 bases. The germline CDR1 and CDR2 sequences are SEHNR and FQNEAQ (reference sequence). The CDR3 has 15 amino acids. CDR3 coding DNA: TGTGCCAGCAGCTCCCCTTCGAATTCAGTCGACGAGCAGTACTTC. This codes for CASSSPSNSVDEQYF.

J is TRBJ2-1 and V is TRBV16; maybe TRBD2 (6 bases). The CDR3 length is 15 residues. V was trimmed by 3 bases and J by 4 bases, leaving 13 bases between them. In germline, CDR1 is KGHSY, CDR2 FQNENV. CDR3 amino acids: CASSQGLELYNEQFF. The CDR3 bases are TGTGCCAGCAGCCAGGGACTGGAACTATACAATGAGCAGTTCTTC.

The chain employs TRBV6-5 and TRBJ2-7; possibly TRBD1 for D (6 bases). V lost 2 bases and J 7 bases, leaving 15 bases between the germline ends. The CDR3 runs 14 residues. Germline CDR1 MNHEY, CDR2 SVGAGI. CDR3 region: CASSYGTTGTEQYF. The CDR3 bases are TGTGCCAGCAGTTACGGGACAACCGGAACAGAGCAGTACTTC.

This clone is a singleton in its sample. The V call is TRBV6-5, the J call TRBJ1-1, with a possible D match to TRBD1 (6 bases). V gave up 0 bases and J gave up 8 bases, with 10 bases separating them. CDR1 MNHEY and CDR2 SVGAGI come from the germline V gene. CDR3 length: 13 residues. For the CDR3, the DNA is TGTGCCAGCAGTTACTCTTGGGACAAGGAAGCTTTCTTT. Its protein is CASSYSWDKEAFF.

Only one count was recorded for this clone. The chain uses TRBV28 and TRBJ1-1; TRBD1 agrees at 7 bases. CDR3 length equals 13 residues. Germline CDR1 is MDHEN and CDR2 is SYDVKM. V gave up 11 bases and J gave up 4 bases; unmatched junction bases: 10. CDR3 DNA sequence: TGTGCCTCAGTTTATAGGGGGCGCACTGAAGCTTTCTTT. Amino acid sequence: CASVYRGRTEAFF.

The J gene is TRBJ2-7, the V gene TRBV5-4; possible D gene TRBD1, 5 bases. The CDR3 consists of 15 residues. Germline V gives CDR1 SGHNT, CDR2 YYREEE (reference sequence). The V end was cut by 0 bases, the J end by 1 base, with 11 bases between. The CDR3 nucleotides are TGTGCCAGCAGCTTGGCACAGGTTCCTTCCTACGAGCAGTACTTC. Protein product: CASSLAQVPSYEQYF.

Here the CDR3 reads CASSSKARGYEQYF. CDR3 sequence (DNA): TGTGCCAGCAGTTCCAAGGCCAGGGGTTACGAGCAGTACTTC. The chain has TRBV27 and TRBJ2-7; maybe TRBD1 (6 bases). The germline V and J ends were trimmed by 4 bases and 4 bases, with 14 bases remaining between them. This CDR3 is 14 amino acids long. Germline V gene sequence: CDR1 MNHEY, CDR2 SMNVEV (reference sequence).

The chain is built from TRBV6-1 and TRBJ2-7; 11 bases are shared with TRBD2. CDR1 and CDR2 (germline): MNHNS, SASEGT. V lost 6 bases, J lost 3 bases, and 7 bases stayed unmatched. CDR3 length: 15 amino acids. The CDR3 DNA sequence: TGTGCCAGCAGAGGTATAGCGGGAGGGGTCTACGAGCAGTACTTC. Protein sequence: CASRGIAGGVYEQYF.

The chain uses TRBV19 and TRBJ1-1, with D perhaps TRBD1 (6 bases). V dropped 4 bases and J dropped 2 bases, with 14 bases sitting between them. The length of the CDR3 is 15 residues. In germline, CDR1 is LNHDA, CDR2 SQIVND (reference sequence). The CDR3 reads CASSKLGQSNTEAFF. The CDR3 DNA reads as TGTGCCAGTAGTAAATTAGGACAGAGCAACACTGAAGCTTTCTTT.

This chain connects TRBV6-5 to TRBJ1-1, with 9 bases matching TRBD1. V lost 0 bases, J lost 8 bases, and 4 bases stayed unmatched. Germline-derived CDR1 and CDR2 are MNHEY and SVGAGI. CDR3 length equals 14 residues. The CDR3 sequence is CASSYSGTGQEAFF. Here the CDR3 DNA reads TGTGCCAGCAGTTACTCCGGGACAGGGCAAGAAGCTTTCTTT.

CDR3: CASSWDTSSGNTIYF. The CDR3 coding sequence is TGTGCCAGCAGCTGGGACACAAGCTCTGGAAACACCATATATTTT. The chain recombines TRBV28 with TRBJ1-3, with a weak D call TRBD1 (6 bases). Germline V CDR1 and CDR2: MDHEN, SYDVKM. Deletions cut 6 bases from V and 0 bases from J, with 12 bases between. CDR3 length: 15 amino acids.